This T cell receptor beta chain was identified in a study of T-cell memory formation after mild COVID-19. Findings and limits, study-wide: Contracting CD8+ clones were enriched in EMRA, CD4+ mainly in CM and EM.

V dropped 0 bases and J dropped 7; count of bases not matched to a gene: 6. CDR3 length: 16 residues. Germline V gene data show CDR1 as SGDLS and CDR2 as YYNGEE. Via MiXCR, TCRdb re-called the 5' RACE reads, giving one row per CDR3 protein. This table holds around 510,000 distinct CDR3 sequences, about 20% found once. A word on this clonotype: The antigen remains undetermined.

The V and J genes are TRBV9 and TRBJ2-3; 12 bases align to TRBD2. This TCR was sampled from an adult woman who had mild COVID-19 (a few samples of this study predate the infection). Cell type and time point are not known. Sequencing was performed on PBMCs or a T cell subset sorted from them (not recorded which). The CDR3 sequence is CASSVASGGAGNTQYF. As DNA, the CDR3 is TGTGCCAGCAGCGTAGCTAGCGGGGGGGCAGGTAATACGCAGTATTTT. Variable domain in full (rest from reference TRBV9 and TRBJ2-3): DSGVTQTPKHLITATGQRVTLRCSPRSGDLSVYWYQQSLDQGLQFLIQYYNGEERAKGNILERFSAQQFPDLHSELNLSSLELGDSALYFCASSVASGGAGNTQYFGPGTRLTVL.